This T cell receptor beta chain emerged from a study of beta chain features in type 1 diabetes. The overall study: In all, 85 million to 130 million sorted cells from all samples were analyzed. Overall study findings and caveats: Shortening of TCRB CDR3s, moderate but significant, appeared in all four CD4+ subsets of Type 1 diabetes patients.

The ends were cut back, 6 bases at V and 6 bases at J, with 11 bases in the middle. Germline V gene lookup returns CDR1 MNHEY and CDR2 SMNVEV (reference sequence). The CDR3 is 13 amino acids. The study reverse transcribed the entire isolated RNA, so it sequenced expressed TCRB transcripts. This table comes from immunoSEQ multiplex PCR, and its TCRdb copy is limited to in-frame clones, with some not included. The data hold around 310,000 clones, with 13% observed a single time. A single heparinised draw of roughly 0.11 L on average was taken per donor. Stem cell-like memory, regulatory, central memory and naive CD4+ cells were sorted via CD45RO/CCR7/CD25/CD127/CD95/CD27. Purities in excess of 98% were seen in all sorted populations. This clone was counted between two and nine times. Its antigen is not known.

The chain carries TRBV27 and TRBJ1-4; D gene unclear. The sample taken for sequencing was naive CD4+ T cells from blood. This receptor was identified in a woman between 18 and 29 years old with type 1 diabetes. The DNA of the CDR3 is TGTGCCAGCAGCCTAGAGATTGATGAAAAACTGTTTTTT. It yields the protein CASSLEIDEKLFF.